One and the same sample provided the 21 T cell receptor beta chains below, sequenced in a study of T cells in localized non-small cell lung cancer. Here immunoSEQ multiplex PCR was the method, and the copy in TCRdb shows in-frame clones only, minus some. The data contain roughly 34,000 clones, about 90% of them singletons. The material was peripheral blood mononuclear cells, obtained before any cancer treatment. The receptors here all came from a man between 40 and 70 years old with stage III lung adenocarcinoma.

V is TRBV13 and J is TRBJ2-7, with 7 nucleotides matching TRBD1. From germline, CDR1 is PRHDT and CDR2 FYEKMQ (reference sequence). J lost 3 bases, V lost 5 bases, and 4 bases had no gene match. This CDR3 has 13 amino acids. CDR3 nucleotide sequence: TGTGCCAGCAGCCACAGGACAGGCTACGAGCAGTACTTC. The encoded protein is CASSHRTGYEQYF.

The rearrangement links TRBV7-9 to TRBJ1-1; D is ambiguous. V was shortened by 1 base and J by 1 base, with 16 bases between the two germline ends. Looked up from germline, CDR1 is SEHNR and CDR2 is FQNEAQ (reference sequence). The CDR3 is made up of 17 amino acids. The CDR3 DNA reads TGTGCCAGCAGCTTAGGGCCTCAAGGAGCCCAGAACACTGAAGCTTTCTTT. Its translation: CASSLGPQGAQNTEAFF.

This rearrangement joins TRBV7-8 to TRBJ1-2; D remains ambiguous. The CDR3 extends over 11 amino acids. Trimming took off 0 bases at V and 8 bases at J, with 4 bases between the two ends. CDR1 and CDR2 (germline): SGHVS, FQNEAQ. In DNA, the CDR3 is TGTGCCAGCAGCTTAGCGGGCGGCTACACCTTC. It codes for CASSLAGGYTF.

The gene calls are TRBV27 and TRBJ1-4; D remains unclear. Germline CDR1 reads MNHEY; CDR2 reads SMNVEV (reference sequence). The V end was cut by 6 bases, the J end by 6 bases, with 14 bases between. The CDR3 is 14 amino acids. CDR3 loop: CASSYRAFDEKLFF. CDR3 nucleotide sequence: TGTGCCAGCAGCTACCGGGCATTTGATGAAAAACTGTTTTTT.

This rearrangement joins TRBV6-1 to TRBJ1-1; perhaps TRBD1 as D (5 bases). V was clipped by 7 bases and J by 4 bases, with 16 bases between them. CDR1 and CDR2 from the germline V gene are MNHNS and SASEGT. The CDR3 is 14 amino acids. The CDR3: CASTALLGGTEAFF. The CDR3 DNA reads as TGTGCCAGCACGGCCTTACTCGGGGGCACTGAAGCTTTCTTT.

This clone is a singleton in its sample. V usage is TRBV5-1 and J usage is TRBJ2-6; no firm D call. V lost 0 bases and J 1 base, leaving 8 bases between the germline ends. From germline, CDR1 is SGHRS and CDR2 YFSETQ. This CDR3 spans 16 amino acids. The CDR3: CASSLVGTSGANVLTF. CDR3 bases: TGCGCCAGCAGCTTGGTTGGAACTTCTGGGGCCAACGTCCTGACTTTC.

This rearrangement joins TRBV6-6 to TRBJ1-2; TRBD1 might be the D (5 bases). The ends were cut back, 2 bases at V and 0 bases at J, with 7 bases in the middle. Germline lookup yields CDR1 MNHNY and CDR2 SVGAGI (reference sequence). CDR3 length equals 14 residues. DNA of the CDR3: TGTGCCAGCAGTTACAAGGGGTCTAACTATGGCTACACCTTC. This codes for CASSYKGSNYGYTF.

The rearrangement joins TRBV7-9 to TRBJ1-4; the match to TRBD1 covers 7 bases. V shed 0 bases and J 7 bases; nucleotides not matched to a gene: 2. The CDR3 loop spans 14 amino acids. Per germline, CDR1 SEHNR and CDR2 FQNEAQ (reference sequence). CDR3 loop: CASSLAGGGEKLFF. CDR3 sequence (DNA): TGTGCCAGCAGCTTAGCAGGGGGCGGTGAAAAACTGTTTTTT.

The sample holds a few counts of this clone. The chain uses TRBV7-2 and TRBJ2-5, with D unclear. The CDR3 is 12 amino acids. The germline gives CDR1 SGHTA, CDR2 FQGNSA. Trimming took off 5 bases at V and 5 bases at J, with 9 bases between the two ends. CDR3 amino acids: CASSPARETQYF. The CDR3 nucleotides read TGTGCCAGCAGCCCAGCTAGGGAGACCCAGTACTTC.

The chain has TRBV5-4 and TRBJ2-3; a weak D match, TRBD2 (6 bases). In germline, CDR1 is SGHNT, CDR2 YYREEE (reference sequence). This CDR3 comprises 14 residues. Here the CDR3 DNA reads TGTGCTACGATCAGGAGGGAGAGCACAGATACGCAGTATTTT. This translates into CATIRRESTDTQYF.

The chain has TRBV19 and TRBJ1-1; no clear D gene. Looked up from germline, CDR1 is LNHDA and CDR2 is SQIVND (reference sequence). The V gene lost 9 bases and the J gene lost 6 bases, with 26 bases spanning the gap. The CDR3 spans 16 residues. CDR3 sequence (DNA): TGTGCCAGCTCGAATGCCCGACTAAAGATCGTCGCTGAAGCTTTCTTT. This gives the protein CASSNARLKIVAEAFF.

This clone appeared a single time. This sequence joins TRBV28 and TRBJ1-5; D might be TRBD1 (6 bases). The CDR3 consists of 15 residues. Germline CDR1 is MDHEN and CDR2 is SYDVKM. V shed 6 bases and J shed 1 base, with 13 bases lying between them. In nucleotides, the CDR3 is TGTGCCAGCAGATTGTCAGGGGCAAGCAATCAGCCCCAGCATTTT. This translates into CASRLSGASNQPQHF.

The chain links TRBV7-2 to TRBJ2-1; D is uncertain. V was trimmed by 1 base and J by 5 bases, leaving 3 bases between them. The CDR3 has 12 residues. Germline CDR1 SGHTA, CDR2 FQGNSA. CDR3 sequence (DNA): TGTGCCAGCAGCTTAGATGACAATGAGCAGTTCTTC. Translated, it gives CASSLDDNEQFF.

The chain has TRBV11-2 and TRBJ2-3; 9 bases line up with TRBD2. Germline-derived CDR1 and CDR2 are SGHAT and FQNNGV. J was trimmed by 4 bases and V by 4 bases; bases with no gene match: 6. The CDR3 spans 15 residues. The CDR3 nucleotides read TGTGCCAGCAGCTCACTAGCGGGTTCTTCAGATACGCAGTATTTT. It encodes CASSSLAGSSDTQYF.

The J gene is TRBJ2-5, the V gene TRBV29-1; TRBD1 matches at 8 bases. Germline V gene data show CDR1 as SQVTM and CDR2 as ANQGSEA. The V and J ends lost 7 bases and 2 bases, in that order; junction bases with no gene match: 3. CDR3 length: 12 residues. The DNA for the CDR3 is TGCAGCGCCGGACAGGGACAAGAGACCCAGTACTTC. Translating gives CSAGQGQETQYF.

This clone has a handful of counts. V is TRBV11-2 and J is TRBJ2-7; D is perhaps TRBD1 (6 bases). Germline CDR1 and CDR2: SGHAT and FQNNGV. The CDR3 is 14 residues long. Trimming pared 6 bases from V and 6 bases from J, leaving 18 bases between. CDR3 region: CASSSIQGFTEQYF. For the CDR3, the DNA is TGTGCCAGCAGTTCTATTCAGGGGTTCACCGAGCAGTACTTC.

The chain joins TRBV11-2 to TRBJ2-7; 9 bases are a match to TRBD1. From germline, CDR1 is SGHAT and CDR2 FQNNGV. This CDR3 has 15 residues. The V gene end was trimmed by 4 bases and the J gene end by 3 bases; junction bases not matched to a gene: 7. CDR3 sequence (DNA): TGTGCCAGCAGCTCCCCGGGACAGGGATACTACGAGCAGTACTTC. Protein product: CASSSPGQGYYEQYF.

This chain connects TRBV5-1 to TRBJ1-2, with TRBD1 identical over 7 bases. Germline V gives CDR1 SGHRS, CDR2 YFSETQ. V was pared by 0 bases and J by 2 bases, with 10 bases of the junction left unmatched. This CDR3 region has 17 residues. The CDR3 region has the DNA TGCGCCAGCAGCTTGGGCCCGACAGGGATCGTCAACTATGGCTACACCTTC. This sequence encodes CASSLGPTGIVNYGYTF. Filled out from reference TRBV5-1 and TRBJ1-2, the complete variable domain reads KAGVTQTPRYLIKTRGQQVTLSCSPISGHRSVSWYQQTPGQGLQFLFEYFSETQRNKGNFPGRFSGRQFSNSRSEMNVSTLELGDSALYLCASSLGPTGIVNYGYTFGSGTRLTVV.

This chain joins TRBV25-1 and TRBJ2-3; no firm D call. The CDR3 sequence is 13 residues long. CDR1 and CDR2 (germline): MGHDK, SYGVNS. Deletions cut 4 bases from V and 2 bases from J, with 7 bases between. The CDR3 region has the DNA TGTGCCAGCAGTGGGGGTAACACAGATACGCAGTATTTT. Translating gives CASSGGNTDTQYF.

The CDR3, as DNA: TGCAGCGTTGAAGATCTATGGACAGGGGTTGGCTACACCTTC. It translates to CSVEDLWTGVGYTF. The rearrangement links TRBV29-1 to TRBJ1-2, with 9 bases matching TRBD1. J lost 7 bases, V lost 0 bases, and 6 bases had no gene match. The CDR3 loop spans 14 amino acids. The germline V gene has CDR1 SQVTM and CDR2 ANQGSEA. The variable domain in full, with the rest retrieved from reference TRBV29-1 and TRBJ1-2, is SAVISQKPSRDICQRGTSLTIQCQVDSQVTMMFWYRQQPGQSLTLIATANQGSEATYESGFVIDKFPISRPNLTFSTLTVSNMSPEDSSIYLCSVEDLWTGVGYTFGSGTRLTVV.

The CDR3 nucleotides are TGTGCCAGCGGTCACAGCGTGTCCTACGAGCAGTACTTC. As protein: CASGHSVSYEQYF. The V and J genes are TRBV27 and TRBJ2-7, with D unresolved. CDR1 is MNHEY, CDR2 SMNVEV, per germline (reference sequence). V gave up 8 bases and J gave up 1 base, with 12 bases separating them. CDR3 length: 13 amino acids.